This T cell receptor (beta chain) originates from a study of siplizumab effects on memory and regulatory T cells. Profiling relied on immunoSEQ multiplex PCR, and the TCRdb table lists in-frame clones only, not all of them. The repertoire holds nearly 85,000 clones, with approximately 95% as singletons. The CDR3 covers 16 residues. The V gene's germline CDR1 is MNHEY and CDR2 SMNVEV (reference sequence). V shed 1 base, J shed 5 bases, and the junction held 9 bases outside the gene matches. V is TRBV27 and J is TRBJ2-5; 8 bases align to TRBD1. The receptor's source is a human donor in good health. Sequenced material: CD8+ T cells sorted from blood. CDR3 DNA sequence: TGTGCCAGCAGTTTATGGGGCAGGGGGCGGAAGGAGACCCAGTACTTC. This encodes CASSLWGRGRKETQYF.